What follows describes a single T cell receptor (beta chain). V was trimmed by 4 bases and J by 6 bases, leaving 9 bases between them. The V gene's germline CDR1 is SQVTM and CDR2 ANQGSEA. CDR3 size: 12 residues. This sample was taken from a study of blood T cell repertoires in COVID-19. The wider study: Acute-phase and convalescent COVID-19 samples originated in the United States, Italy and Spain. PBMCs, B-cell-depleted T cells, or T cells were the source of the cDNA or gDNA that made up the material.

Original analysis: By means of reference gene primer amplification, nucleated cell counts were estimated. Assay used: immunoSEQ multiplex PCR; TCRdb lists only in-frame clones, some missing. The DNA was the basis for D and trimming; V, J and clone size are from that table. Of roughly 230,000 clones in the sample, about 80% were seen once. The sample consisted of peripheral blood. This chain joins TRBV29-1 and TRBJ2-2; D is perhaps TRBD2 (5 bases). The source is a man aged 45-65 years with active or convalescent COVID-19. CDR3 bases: TGCAGCGTTGTAGCGTATGCCGGGGAGCTGTTTTTT. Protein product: CSVVAYAGELFF.